The text below deals with one TCR beta chain. There is no known antigen for this receptor. Per-base qualities were not stored, and no clone one base away is much larger. The CDR3 has 15 amino acids, counting the end cysteine and phenylalanine. Only the CDR3 DNA is retained, 45 bases long and in frame from the first base. V is pruned by 3 bases and J by 7 bases, leaving 12 bases of the junction without a gene match. For CDR1 and CDR2, the germline V gene lists SGHDT and YYEEEE. These data come from a study of T cell changes during pregnancy in multiple sclerosis (dated by TCRdb to between 2018 and 2021). Regarding the study in general: The study looked at changes in the T cell repertoire across pregnancy in women with multiple sclerosis.

Library method: the immunoSEQ multiplex PCR assay. TCRdb retrieved this table from immuneACCESS and kept in-frame rearrangements only. Not all clones are present; in checked studies, unresolved V genes account for under half, and no reason is known for the remainder. The sample table lists 45,000 to 60,000 clones, around 90% of them with a count of one. Roughly 0.6% of the sample is held by the ten biggest clonotypes. The specimen comprised CD4+ T cells from peripheral blood mononuclear cells, sampled after pregnancy. The origin of this receptor is a female donor in good health, enrolled as a control in a pregnancy study. Recombination connected TRBV5-6 to TRBJ2-7, with 8 central nucleotides matching TRBD2. The DNA is as follows: TGTGCCAGCAGCTCCAGACTAGCGACCGCTTTAGAGCAGTACTTC. It codes for CASSSRLATALEQYF. The full variable domain, with segments outside the CDR3 supplied by the reference TRBV5-6 and TRBJ2-7 proteins, appears as DAGVTQSPTHLIKTRGQQVTLRCSPKSGHDTVSWYQQALGQGPQFIFQYYEEEERQRGNFPDRFSGHQFPNYSSELNVNALLLGDSALYLCASSSRLATALEQYFGPGTRLTVT.